This T cell receptor beta chain was found in a study of blood T cell repertoires in COVID-19. V lost 5 bases to trimming and J lost 2 bases; unmatched junction nucleotides: 11. Looked up from germline, CDR1 is MNHEY and CDR2 is SVGEGT. This CDR3 region has 20 residues. Libraries were prepared by immunoSEQ multiplex PCR; TCRdb keeps only in-frame clonotypes and omits some of them. The data hold a few hundred thousand clones, with around 83% observed a single time. The source of this sequence is a man in his forties or fifties who had recovered from COVID-19. The sample consisted of peripheral blood. The chain recombines TRBV6-2 or TRBV6-3 with TRBJ2-2, with 16 nucleotides matching TRBD2. The CDR3 region is CASSILTGTSGGANTGELFF. CDR3 nucleotides: TGTGCCAGCAGTATACTTACCGGGACTAGCGGGGGGGCCAACACCGGGGAGCTGTTTTTT.